What follows are 12 T cell receptor beta chains derived from one specimen sequenced in a study of cytomegalovirus exposure and HLA in healthy donors. Amplification used 60 Vbeta primers and 13 Jbeta primers. TCRdb's table, derived via immunoSEQ multiplex PCR, lists solely in-frame clones and lacks some. This sample has under 45,000 clones, with 70% to 80% found just once. Sequencing input: PBMCs. The receptor set was obtained from a man aged 30 to 39 in good health and CMV-seronegative.

CDR3 in DNA: TGTGCCAGCAGCCGAAGCGGGGGGAACACCGGGGAGCTGTTTTTT. Translation gives CASSRSGGNTGELFF. This chain links TRBV7-9 with TRBJ2-2; 8 bases are shared with TRBD2. This CDR3 spans 15 amino acids. J was trimmed by 1 base and V by 5 bases; bases with no gene match: 3. Germline-derived CDR1 and CDR2 are SEHNR and FQNEAQ (reference sequence).

This rearrangement joins TRBV18 to TRBJ1-5; TRBD1 is a possible D gene (6 bases). Trimming pared 5 bases from V and 3 bases from J, leaving 14 bases between. Per germline, CDR1 KGHSH and CDR2 LQKENI. The CDR3 totals 15 residues. CDR3 loop: CASSKTGGDNQPQHF. The CDR3 DNA follows: TGTGCCAGCTCAAAGACAGGTGGGGACAATCAGCCCCAGCATTTT.

This chain links TRBV7-2 with TRBJ2-3; 7 bases map to TRBD2. V lost 8 bases and J lost 5; bases outside the gene matches: 10. The CDR3 spans 14 residues. CDR1 SGHTA and CDR2 FQGNSA come from the germline V gene. The CDR3 loop is CASRGRVSGDTQYF. The CDR3 region has the DNA TGTGCCAGCCGAGGGAGGGTGTCCGGAGATACGCAGTATTTT.

V is TRBV9 and J is TRBJ1-2, with TRBD1 identical over 7 bases. This CDR3 region has 15 residues. The V gene end was trimmed by 1 base and the J gene end by 4 bases; junction bases not matched to a gene: 7. Germline values: CDR1 SGDLS, CDR2 YYNGEE. CDR3 coding DNA: TGTGCCAGCAGCGTATCCCAGACAGGGCCCTATGGCTACACCTTC. It encodes CASSVSQTGPYGYTF.

The J gene is TRBJ2-3, the V gene TRBV2; 8 bases are a match to TRBD1. The J segment lost 4 bases and the V segment lost 6 bases, leaving 6 bases of the junction unmatched. The CDR3 length is 14 residues. Germline V lookup: CDR1 SNHLY, CDR2 FYNNEI. The CDR3 loop is CASSADRGPDTQYF. The CDR3, as DNA: TGTGCCAGCAGCGCAGACAGGGGCCCAGATACGCAGTATTTT.

The V and J genes are TRBV6-5 and TRBJ2-7; maybe TRBD1 (5 bases). Germline CDR1 and CDR2: MNHEY and SVGAGI. This CDR3 spans 15 amino acids. Between the trimmed V and J ends, which lost 5 bases and 1 base, there was a span of 15 bases. CDR3 loop: CASSNGQALSYEQYF. CDR3 nucleotides: TGTGCCAGCAGTAACGGACAAGCTCTATCCTACGAGCAGTACTTC.

J is TRBJ1-5 and V is TRBV6-1; TRBD1 matches 7 bases. The CDR3 runs 14 residues. Losses at the gene ends were 6 bases for V and 8 bases for J; bases not matched to a gene: 10. Germline values: CDR1 MNHNS, CDR2 SASEGT. CDR3: CASSGQARQEPQHF. The CDR3 region has the DNA TGTGCCAGCAGCGGACAGGCCCGACAGGAGCCCCAGCATTTT.

The chain links TRBV27 to TRBJ2-7; the D is unclear. The germline gives CDR1 MNHEY, CDR2 SMNVEV (reference sequence). The CDR3 is made up of 14 amino acids. V was trimmed by 2 bases and J by 3 bases, leaving 11 bases between them. CDR3 nucleotide sequence: TGTGCCAGCAGTTTAGTGACACGGCTCTACGAGCAGTACTTC. Its translation: CASSLVTRLYEQYF.

This clone was seen a few times. The gene calls are TRBV6-4 and TRBJ2-1, with D possibly matching TRBD1 (6 bases). Per germline, CDR1 MRHNA and CDR2 SNTAGT. CDR3 length: 14 residues. V lost 3 bases, J lost 0 bases, and 6 bases lay in between. CDR3 amino acids: CASSEDSSYNEQFF. As DNA, the CDR3 is TGTGCCAGCAGTGAGGACAGCTCCTACAATGAGCAGTTCTTC.

The chain employs TRBV6-6 and TRBJ1-2, with 8 nucleotides matching TRBD1. There are 14 residues in the CDR3. CDR1 and CDR2 from the germline V gene are MNHNY and SVGAGI (reference sequence). V shed 4 bases, J shed 10 bases, and the junction held 11 bases outside the gene matches. The CDR3 loop reads CASSLDRVDFDYTF. In DNA form, the CDR3 reads TGTGCCAGCAGTTTGGACAGGGTGGATTTTGACTACACCTTC.

This clone was recorded a few times. The chain employs TRBV20-1 and TRBJ2-7; D is uncertain. The germline V and J ends were trimmed by 6 bases and 2 bases, with 8 bases remaining between them. The CDR3 contains 11 residues. The germline V gene encodes CDR1 DFQATT and CDR2 SNEGSKA (reference sequence). The CDR3, as DNA: TGCAGTGCCCATCTAACCTACGAGCAGTACTTC. Translation gives CSAHLTYEQYF.

CDR3 amino acids: CASRGTSGHTDTQYF. The CDR3 DNA reads as TGTGCCAGCAGAGGGACTAGCGGTCACACAGATACGCAGTATTTT. The chain combines TRBV6-1 with TRBJ2-3; TRBD2 agrees at 11 bases. Germline V CDR1 and CDR2: MNHNS, SASEGT. Trimming removed 6 bases from V and 2 bases from J; junction bases left unmatched: 4. The CDR3 consists of 15 residues.